Listed here is a single T cell receptor (beta chain). What it binds is unknown. Samples came from axillary lymph nodes draining the breast cancer. These data come from a study of breast tumors, draining lymph nodes, adjacent tissues. Overall study results and limits: Tumor repertoires ranked between lymph nodes and nontumor tissue in diversity, with V and J gene preferences.

The CDR3 is made up of 15 amino acids. V lost 8 bases and J lost 5; bases outside the gene matches: 11. Germline CDR1 reads MNHEY; CDR2 reads SMNVEV (reference sequence). TCRdb passed the multiplex PCR reads through MiXCR, listing each CDR3 protein once. The table lists under 300,000 distinct CDR3 sequences, 30% to 35% of them singletons. This TCR was recovered from a female donor with breast cancer. Some clones in this sample may be carry-over from other donors' samples. Source material: axillary lymph node tissue. The chain is built from TRBV27 and TRBJ2-2; 7 positions agree with TRBD2. This CDR3 is CASGTWEGRTGELFF. Here the CDR3 DNA reads TGTGCCAGCGGGACCTGGGAGGGTCGGACCGGGGAGCTGTTTTTT.